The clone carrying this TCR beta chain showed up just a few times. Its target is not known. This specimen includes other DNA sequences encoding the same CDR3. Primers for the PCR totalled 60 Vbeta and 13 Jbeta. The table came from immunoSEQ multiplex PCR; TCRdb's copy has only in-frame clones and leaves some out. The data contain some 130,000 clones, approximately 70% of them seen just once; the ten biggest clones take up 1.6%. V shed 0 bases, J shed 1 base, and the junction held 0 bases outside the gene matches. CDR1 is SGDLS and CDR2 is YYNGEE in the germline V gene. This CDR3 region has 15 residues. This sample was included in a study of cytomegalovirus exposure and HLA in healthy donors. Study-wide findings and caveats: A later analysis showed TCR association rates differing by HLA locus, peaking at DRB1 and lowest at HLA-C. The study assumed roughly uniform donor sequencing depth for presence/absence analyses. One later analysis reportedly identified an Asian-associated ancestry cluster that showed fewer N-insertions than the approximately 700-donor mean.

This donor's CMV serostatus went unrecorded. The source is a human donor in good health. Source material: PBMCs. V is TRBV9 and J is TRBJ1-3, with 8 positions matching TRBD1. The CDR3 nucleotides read TGTGCCAGCAGCGTAGGACAGGGGTCTGGAAACACCATATATTTT. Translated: CASSVGQGSGNTIYF.